Following are 13 T cell receptor beta chains from one sample sequenced in a study of T cells in localized non-small cell lung cancer. The protocol was immunoSEQ multiplex PCR, while the TCRdb copy is restricted to in-frame clones and leaves out a portion. The repertoire holds about 19,000 clones, with approximately 82% as singletons. The sample here was peripheral blood, taken before any cancer treatment. These receptors originate from a female donor older than 55 with stage I lung adenocarcinoma.

The chain has TRBV2 and TRBJ2-7; D gene uncertain. The germline V gene has CDR1 SNHLY and CDR2 FYNNEI. Trimming took off 7 bases at V and 1 base at J, with 8 bases between the two ends. The CDR3 contains 12 residues. CDR3 protein: CASKADSYEQYF. The CDR3 DNA sequence: TGTGCCAGCAAGGCGGATTCCTACGAGCAGTACTTC.

V and J are TRBV6-4 and TRBJ2-3, with D unresolved. Germline CDR1 reads MRHNA; CDR2 reads SNTAGT. This CDR3 spans 14 amino acids. The germline V and J ends were trimmed by 2 bases and 0 bases, with 6 bases remaining between them. The CDR3 is CASSDRSSTDTQYF. The CDR3 region has the DNA TGTGCCAGCAGTGACAGGAGTAGCACAGATACGCAGTATTTT.

The chain is built from TRBV10-3 and TRBJ1-1; 8 bases match TRBD1. The V gene end was trimmed by 5 bases and the J gene end by 4 bases; junction bases not matched to a gene: 3. The CDR3 loop spans 13 amino acids. The germline V gene has CDR1 ENHRY and CDR2 SYGVKD. The CDR3 nucleotides are TGTGCCATCAGTCCAACAGGGGGCACTGAAGCTTTCTTT. It encodes CAISPTGGTEAFF.

The chain couples TRBV7-3 to TRBJ1-1; 7 bases map to TRBD1. Trimming at V came to 5 bases and at J to 1 base, leaving 10 bases not matched to a gene. The CDR3 runs to 16 residues. The germline gives CDR1 SGHTA, CDR2 FQGTGA. CDR3 bases: TGTGCCAGCAGCCCAACCGGACAGGTCGCGAACACTGAAGCTTTCTTT. Translated, it gives CASSPTGQVANTEAFF.

The chain has TRBV6-5 and TRBJ1-3; D uncertain. The germline CDR1 and CDR2 sequences are MNHEY and SVGAGI. Trimming stripped 5 bases from V and 0 bases from J, with 8 bases between. This CDR3 is built from 14 residues. The CDR3 bases are TGTGCCAGCAGTCGCCAAAGCTCTGGAAACACCATATATTTT. This codes for CASSRQSSGNTIYF.

This clone was seen a handful of times. The rearrangement links TRBV4-2 to TRBJ2-7, with D unresolved. V was shortened by 1 base and J by 7 bases, with 5 bases between the two germline ends. Germline V CDR1 and CDR2: LGHNA, YNFKEQ. This CDR3 contains 11 residues. The CDR3 sequence: CASSQATEQYF. The CDR3 DNA follows: TGTGCCAGCAGCCAAGCAACGGAGCAGTACTTC.

The chain carries TRBV9 and TRBJ2-3; D unresolved. CDR1 is SGDLS and CDR2 is YYNGEE in the germline V gene. This CDR3 has 14 residues. Trimming removed 4 bases from V and 5 bases from J, with 14 bases in between. Here the CDR3 DNA reads TGTGCCAGCAGCCCATTATTCATGGGAGATACGCAGTATTTT. Translating it yields CASSPLFMGDTQYF.

CDR3 protein: CASSPRGQGARGQPQHF. In nucleotides, the CDR3 is TGTGCCAGCAGCCCGAGGGGACAGGGGGCGAGGGGTCAGCCCCAGCATTTT. This sequence joins TRBV7-9 and TRBJ1-5; 12 bases match TRBD1. The germline V gene encodes CDR1 SEHNR and CDR2 FQNEAQ (reference sequence). V lost 5 bases to trimming and J lost 6 bases; unmatched junction nucleotides: 11. This CDR3 is built from 17 residues.

The chain recombines TRBV5-1 with TRBJ2-2, with a possible D match to TRBD2 (6 bases). CDR3 length equals 14 residues. CDR1 is SGHRS, CDR2 YFSETQ, per germline. The V end was cut by 4 bases, the J end by 4 bases, with 11 bases between. CDR3 in amino acids: CASSPTGSTGELFF. The CDR3 coding sequence is TGCGCCAGCAGCCCAACCGGGAGCACCGGGGAGCTGTTTTTT.

The chain couples TRBV18 to TRBJ2-1, with 7 bases that match TRBD1. The CDR3 consists of 13 residues. The V gene end was trimmed by 8 bases and the J gene end by 5 bases; junction bases not matched to a gene: 6. Germline CDR1 is KGHSH and CDR2 is LQKENI. The CDR3 loop reads CASRPGQNNEQFF. The CDR3 region has the DNA TGTGCCAGCCGACCGGGACAGAACAATGAGCAGTTCTTC. Looking up the rest from reference TRBV18 and TRBJ2-1 gives the full variable domain: NAGVMQNPRHLVRRRGQEARLRCSPMKGHSHVYWYRQLPEEGLKFMVYLQKENIIDESGMPKERFSAEFPKEGPSILRIQQVVRGDSAAYFCASRPGQNNEQFFGPGTRLTVL.

The rearrangement joins TRBV9 to TRBJ1-2; D is unresolved. Germline values: CDR1 SGDLS, CDR2 YYNGEE. V was shortened by 3 bases and J by 2 bases, with 11 bases between the two germline ends. The CDR3 loop spans 14 amino acids. The CDR3 loop is CASSASSGNYGYTF. CDR3 DNA: TGTGCCAGCAGCGCGTCGTCCGGGAACTATGGCTACACCTTC.

This chain connects TRBV11-2 to TRBJ1-5, with 10 bases identical to TRBD1. V dropped 5 bases and J dropped 6; count of bases not matched to a gene: 7. This CDR3 is built from 15 residues. Germline loops: CDR1 SGHAT, CDR2 FQNNGV. Here the CDR3 DNA reads TGTGCCAGCAGCGGTGGGACAGGGGATTTTCAGCCCCAGCATTTT. Amino acid sequence: CASSGGTGDFQPQHF.

This chain connects TRBV6-6 to TRBJ2-1; 15 nucleotides match TRBD2. Germline CDR1 is MNHNY and CDR2 is SVGAGI (reference sequence). V trimming: 5 bases; J trimming: 7 bases; junction bases outside the gene matches: 6. CDR3 length: 16 amino acids. The CDR3 region has the DNA TGTGCCAGCAGTCACGGACTAGCGGGGGGGGAGAATGAGCAGTTCTTC. This sequence encodes CASSHGLAGGENEQFF.